This T cell receptor beta chain comes out of a study of tumor-infiltrating lymphocytes in primary liver carcinoma. General study findings and limits: Tumor-adjacent and tumor-blood pairs shared a smaller degree of overlap than tumor region pairs.

This clonotype was seen ten or more times. What it binds is unknown. The authors took blood RNA from unsorted whole blood and also extracted germline DNA. The input was about 500 ng total RNA; TCR beta cDNA was made from it with a constant-region primer. Modified slightly, ARM-PCR produced TCR beta libraries over three nested multiplex PCR rounds. TCRdb re-analysed the multiplex PCR reads in MiXCR, keeping a single row per CDR3 protein. The sample carries approximately 340,000 distinct CDR3 sequences, less than 75% recorded once. Sequenced: peripheral blood. This TCR derives from a man aged 40-49 years with primary liver carcinoma and hepatitis B virus infection.

The CDR3 sequence: CASSLVGGEKGTQYF. The CDR3, as DNA: TGTGCCAGCAGCTTAGTGGGAGGCGAGAAAGGGACCCAGTACTTC. The chain links TRBV11-2 to TRBJ2-5, with D perhaps matching TRBD2 (6 bases). The CDR3 contains 15 residues. Looked up from germline, CDR1 is SGHAT and CDR2 is FQNNGV. The V end was cut by 1 base, the J end by 7 bases, with 16 bases between.